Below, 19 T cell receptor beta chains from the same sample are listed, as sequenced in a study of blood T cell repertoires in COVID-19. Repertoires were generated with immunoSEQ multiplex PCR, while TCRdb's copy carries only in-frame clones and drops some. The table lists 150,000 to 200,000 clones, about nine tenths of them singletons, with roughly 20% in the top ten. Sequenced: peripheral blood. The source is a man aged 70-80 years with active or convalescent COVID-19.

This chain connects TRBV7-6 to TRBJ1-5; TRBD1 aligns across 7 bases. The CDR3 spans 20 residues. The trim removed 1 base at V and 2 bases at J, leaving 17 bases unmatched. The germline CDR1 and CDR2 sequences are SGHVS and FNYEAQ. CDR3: CASSLEVGVRGPGGNQPQHF. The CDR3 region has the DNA TGTGCCAGCAGCTTAGAAGTGGGAGTAAGGGGGCCGGGTGGCAATCAGCCCCAGCATTTT.

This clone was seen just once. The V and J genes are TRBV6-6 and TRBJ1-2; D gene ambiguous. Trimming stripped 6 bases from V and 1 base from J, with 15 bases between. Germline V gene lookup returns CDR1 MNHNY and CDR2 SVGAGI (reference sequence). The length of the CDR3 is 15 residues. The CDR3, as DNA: TGTGCCAGCAGCCCAGCCCGGGAATTTAACTATGGCTACACCTTC. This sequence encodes CASSPAREFNYGYTF.

The DNA for the CDR3 is TGTGCCAGCAGCCCAGGGACAGGGGGTAGGAGGGATGGCTACACCTTC. This sequence encodes CASSPGTGGRRDGYTF. V is TRBV3-1 (or the pseudogene TRBV3-2) and J is TRBJ1-2; 11 bases line up with TRBD1. Germline V gene sequence: CDR1 LGHDT, CDR2 YNNKEL (reference sequence). The CDR3 runs to 16 residues. V trimming: 4 bases; J trimming: 6 bases; junction bases outside the gene matches: 10.

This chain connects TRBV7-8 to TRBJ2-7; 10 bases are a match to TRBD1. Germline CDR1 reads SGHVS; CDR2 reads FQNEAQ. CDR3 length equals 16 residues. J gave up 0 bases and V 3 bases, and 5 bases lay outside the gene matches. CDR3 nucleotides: TGTGCCAGCAGCTTGGGGACAGGGGTCCTCTCCTACGAGCAGTACTTC. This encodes CASSLGTGVLSYEQYF.

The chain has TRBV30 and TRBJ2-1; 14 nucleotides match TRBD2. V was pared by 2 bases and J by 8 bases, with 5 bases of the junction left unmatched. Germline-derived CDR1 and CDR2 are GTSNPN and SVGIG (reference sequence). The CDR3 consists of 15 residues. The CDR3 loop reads CAWSKTSGRAYEQFF. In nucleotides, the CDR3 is TGTGCCTGGAGTAAGACTAGCGGGAGGGCCTATGAGCAGTTCTTC.

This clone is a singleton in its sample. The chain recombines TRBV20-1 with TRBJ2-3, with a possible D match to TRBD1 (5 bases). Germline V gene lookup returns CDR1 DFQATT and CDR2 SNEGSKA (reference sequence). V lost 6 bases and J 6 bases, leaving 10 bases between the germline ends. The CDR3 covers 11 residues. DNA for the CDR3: TGCAGTGCGCCTTCAGGGGATACGCAGTATTTT. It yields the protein CSAPSGDTQYF.

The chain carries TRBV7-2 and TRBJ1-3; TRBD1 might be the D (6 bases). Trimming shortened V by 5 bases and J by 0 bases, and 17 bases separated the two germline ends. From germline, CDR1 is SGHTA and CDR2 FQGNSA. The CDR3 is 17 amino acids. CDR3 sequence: CASSPRAGAHSGNTIYF. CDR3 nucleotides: TGTGCCAGCAGCCCGAGGGCAGGGGCCCACTCTGGAAACACCATATATTTT.

CDR3 sequence (DNA): TGTGCCACCAGCCTACTTCGACAGGGTGAGGAAAAACTGTTTTTT. The encoded protein is CATSLLRQGEEKLFF. The chain employs TRBV15 and TRBJ1-4, with 7 bases identical to TRBD1. The CDR3 is 15 residues long. Trimming removed 5 bases from V and 8 bases from J; junction bases left unmatched: 11. Per germline, CDR1 LNHNV and CDR2 YYDKDF (reference sequence).

In DNA, the CDR3 is TGCGCCAGCAGCTTGGGAGACAGAAACATTCAGTACTTC. This translates into CASSLGDRNIQYF. V gene TRBV5-1 combines with J gene TRBJ2-4; D may be TRBD1 (5 bases). CDR3 size: 13 residues. Germline loops: CDR1 SGHRS, CDR2 YFSETQ. V dropped 0 bases and J dropped 6 bases, with 7 bases sitting between them.

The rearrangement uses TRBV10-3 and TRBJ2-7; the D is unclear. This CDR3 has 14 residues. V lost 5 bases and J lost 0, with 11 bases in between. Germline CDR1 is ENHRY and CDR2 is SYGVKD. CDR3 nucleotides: TGTGCCATCAGTCCGGGTATGAGCTCCTACGAGCAGTACTTC. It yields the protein CAISPGMSSYEQYF.

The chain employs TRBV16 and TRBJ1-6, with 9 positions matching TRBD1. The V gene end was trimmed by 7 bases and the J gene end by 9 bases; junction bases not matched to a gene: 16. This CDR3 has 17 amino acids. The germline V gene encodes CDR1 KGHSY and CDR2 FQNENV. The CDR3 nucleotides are TGTGCCAGCATCGTCGGACAGGGGACAAGCGCAGCTTCACCCCTCCACTTT. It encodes CASIVGQGTSAASPLHF.

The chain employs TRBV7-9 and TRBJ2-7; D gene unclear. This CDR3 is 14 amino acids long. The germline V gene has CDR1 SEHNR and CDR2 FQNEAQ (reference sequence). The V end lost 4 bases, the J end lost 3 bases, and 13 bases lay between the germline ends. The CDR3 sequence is CASSYQLSIYEQYF. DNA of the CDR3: TGTGCCAGCAGCTACCAACTATCAATCTACGAGCAGTACTTC.

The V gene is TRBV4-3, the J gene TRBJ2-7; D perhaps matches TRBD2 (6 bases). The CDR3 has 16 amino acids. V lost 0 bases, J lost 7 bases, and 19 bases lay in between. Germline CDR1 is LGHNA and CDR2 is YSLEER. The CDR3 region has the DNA TGCGCCAGCAGCCAAGATGATGGGGTCGGGGGAAGAGAGCAGTACTTC. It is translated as CASSQDDGVGGREQYF.

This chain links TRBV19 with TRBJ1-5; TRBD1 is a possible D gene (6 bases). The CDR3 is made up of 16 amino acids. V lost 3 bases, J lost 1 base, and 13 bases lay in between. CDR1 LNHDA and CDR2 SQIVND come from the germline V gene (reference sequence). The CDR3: CASSIRGAQSNQPQHF. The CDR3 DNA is TGTGCCAGTAGTATTCGGGGGGCGCAAAGCAATCAGCCCCAGCATTTT.

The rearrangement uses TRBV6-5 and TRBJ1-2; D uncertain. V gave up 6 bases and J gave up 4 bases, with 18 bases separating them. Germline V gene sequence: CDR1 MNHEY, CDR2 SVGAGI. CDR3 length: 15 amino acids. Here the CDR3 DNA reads TGTGCCAGCAGACCCGGACGGGGTGAAGTCTATGGCTACACCTTC. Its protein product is CASRPGRGEVYGYTF.

The CDR3, as DNA: TGTGCCAGCAGACCCACGAGAAGCTCTGGAAACACCATATATTTT. This codes for CASRPTRSSGNTIYF. The rearrangement links TRBV6-5 to TRBJ1-3, with D uncertain. CDR3 size: 15 residues. V was shortened by 6 bases and J by 0 bases, with 12 bases between the two germline ends. Germline-derived CDR1 and CDR2 are MNHEY and SVGAGI.

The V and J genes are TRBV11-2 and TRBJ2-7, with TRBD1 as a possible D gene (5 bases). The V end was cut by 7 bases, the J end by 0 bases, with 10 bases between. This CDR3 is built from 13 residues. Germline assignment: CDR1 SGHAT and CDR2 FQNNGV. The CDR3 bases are TGTGCCAGCACCTGGACAATCTCCTACGAGCAGTACTTC. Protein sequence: CASTWTISYEQYF.

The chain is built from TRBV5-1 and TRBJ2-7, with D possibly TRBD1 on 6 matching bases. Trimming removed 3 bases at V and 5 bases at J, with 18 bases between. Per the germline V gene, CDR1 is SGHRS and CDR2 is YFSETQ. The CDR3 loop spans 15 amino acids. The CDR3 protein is CASSSRSGQFDEQYF. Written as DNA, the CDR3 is TGCGCCAGCAGCTCTCGTTCTGGACAGTTCGACGAGCAGTACTTC.

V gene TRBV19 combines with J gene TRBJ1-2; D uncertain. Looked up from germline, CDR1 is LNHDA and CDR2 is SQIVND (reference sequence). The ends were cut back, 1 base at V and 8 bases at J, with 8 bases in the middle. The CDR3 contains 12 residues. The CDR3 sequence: CASSIAGFGYTF. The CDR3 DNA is TGTGCCAGTAGTATAGCCGGGTTCGGCTACACCTTC.